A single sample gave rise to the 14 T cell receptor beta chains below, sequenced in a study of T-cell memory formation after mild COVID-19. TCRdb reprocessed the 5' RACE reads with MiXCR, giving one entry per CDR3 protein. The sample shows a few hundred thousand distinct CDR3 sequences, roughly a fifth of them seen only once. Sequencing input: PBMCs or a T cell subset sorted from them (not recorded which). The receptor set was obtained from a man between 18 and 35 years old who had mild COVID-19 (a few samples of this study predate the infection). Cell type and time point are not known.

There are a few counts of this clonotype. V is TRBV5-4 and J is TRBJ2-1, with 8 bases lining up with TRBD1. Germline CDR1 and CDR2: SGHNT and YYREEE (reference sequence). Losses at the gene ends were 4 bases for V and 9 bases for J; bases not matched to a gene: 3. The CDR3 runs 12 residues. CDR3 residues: CASSGQGREQFF. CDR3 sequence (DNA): TGTGCCAGCAGCGGACAGGGTCGTGAGCAGTTCTTC.

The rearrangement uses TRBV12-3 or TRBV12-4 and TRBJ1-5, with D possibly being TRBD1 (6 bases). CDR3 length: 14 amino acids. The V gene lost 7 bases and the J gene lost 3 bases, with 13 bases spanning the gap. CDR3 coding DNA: TGTGCCAGCAATCACCAGGGGCCCAATCAGCCCCAGCATTTT. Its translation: CASNHQGPNQPQHF.

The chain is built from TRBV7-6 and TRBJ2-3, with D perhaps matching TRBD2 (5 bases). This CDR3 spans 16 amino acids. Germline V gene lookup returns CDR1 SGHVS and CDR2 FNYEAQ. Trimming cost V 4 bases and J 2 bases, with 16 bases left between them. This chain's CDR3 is CASSSMTGSTTDTQYF. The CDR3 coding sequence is TGTGCCAGCAGCTCGATGACGGGGTCTACCACAGATACGCAGTATTTT. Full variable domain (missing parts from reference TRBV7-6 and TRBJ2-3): GAGVSQSPRYKVTKRGQDVALRCDPISGHVSLYWYRQALGQGPEFLTYFNYEAQQDKSGLPNDRFSAERPEGSISTLTIQRTEQRDSAMYRCASSSMTGSTTDTQYFGPGTRLTVL.

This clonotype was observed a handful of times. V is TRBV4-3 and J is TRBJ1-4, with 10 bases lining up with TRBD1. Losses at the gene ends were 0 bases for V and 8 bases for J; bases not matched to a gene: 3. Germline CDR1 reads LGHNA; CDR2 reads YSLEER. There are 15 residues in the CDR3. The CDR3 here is CASSQDGQGGEKLFF. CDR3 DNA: TGCGCCAGCAGCCAAGACGGACAGGGGGGCGAAAAACTGTTTTTT.

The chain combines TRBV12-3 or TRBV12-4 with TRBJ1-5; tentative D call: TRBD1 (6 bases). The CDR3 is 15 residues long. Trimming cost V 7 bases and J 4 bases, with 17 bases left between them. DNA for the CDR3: TGTGCCAGCACTCTCGGGACACCTCCGAATCAGCCCCAGCATTTT. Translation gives CASTLGTPPNQPQHF.

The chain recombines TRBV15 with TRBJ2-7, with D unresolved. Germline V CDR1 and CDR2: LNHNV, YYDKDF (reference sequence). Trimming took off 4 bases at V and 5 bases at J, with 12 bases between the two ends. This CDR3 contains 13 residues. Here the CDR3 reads CATSIEPNDEQYF. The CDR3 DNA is TGTGCCACCAGCATAGAACCTAACGACGAGCAGTACTTC.

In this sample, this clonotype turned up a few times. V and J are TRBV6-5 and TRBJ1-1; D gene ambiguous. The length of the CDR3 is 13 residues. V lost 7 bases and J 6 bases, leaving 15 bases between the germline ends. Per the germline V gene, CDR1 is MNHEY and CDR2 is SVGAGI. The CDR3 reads CASTIGPGAEAFF. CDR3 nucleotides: TGTGCCAGCACCATAGGTCCGGGAGCTGAAGCTTTCTTT.

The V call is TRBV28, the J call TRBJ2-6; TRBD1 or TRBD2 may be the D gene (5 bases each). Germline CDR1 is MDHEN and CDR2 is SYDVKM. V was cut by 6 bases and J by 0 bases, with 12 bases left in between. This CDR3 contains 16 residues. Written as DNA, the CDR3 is TGTGCCAGCAGCACGGGGCTTAGCTCTGGGGCCAACGTCCTGACTTTC. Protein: CASSTGLSSGANVLTF.

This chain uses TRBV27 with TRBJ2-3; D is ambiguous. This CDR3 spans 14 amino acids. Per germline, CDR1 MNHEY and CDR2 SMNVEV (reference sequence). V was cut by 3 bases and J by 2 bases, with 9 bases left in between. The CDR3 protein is CASSLLDPTDTQYF. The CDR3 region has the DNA TGTGCCAGCAGTTTGCTTGACCCCACAGATACGCAGTATTTT.

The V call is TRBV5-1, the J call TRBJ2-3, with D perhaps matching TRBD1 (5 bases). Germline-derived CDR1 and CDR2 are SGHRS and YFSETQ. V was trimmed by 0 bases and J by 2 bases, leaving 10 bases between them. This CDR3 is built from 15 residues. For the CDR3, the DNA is TGCGCCAGCAGCTTGGCGTGGACATACACAGATACGCAGTATTTT. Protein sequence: CASSLAWTYTDTQYF.

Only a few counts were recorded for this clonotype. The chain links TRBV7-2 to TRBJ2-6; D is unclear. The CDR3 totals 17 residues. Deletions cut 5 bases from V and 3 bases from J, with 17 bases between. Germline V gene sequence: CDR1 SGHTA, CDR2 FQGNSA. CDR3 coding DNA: TGTGCCAGCAGCACCCCCCGAAGAGGAGTTGGGGCCAACGTCCTGACTTTC. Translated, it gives CASSTPRRGVGANVLTF.

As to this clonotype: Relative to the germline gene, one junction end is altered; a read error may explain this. The CDR3 DNA reads as TGTGACAGCAGTTGGGATTCCTACGAGCAGTACTTC. It specifies CDSSWDSYEQYF. The chain combines TRBV6-2 or TRBV6-3 with TRBJ2-7; D gene ambiguous. Germline-derived CDR1 and CDR2 are MNHEY and SVGEGT. This CDR3 spans 12 amino acids.

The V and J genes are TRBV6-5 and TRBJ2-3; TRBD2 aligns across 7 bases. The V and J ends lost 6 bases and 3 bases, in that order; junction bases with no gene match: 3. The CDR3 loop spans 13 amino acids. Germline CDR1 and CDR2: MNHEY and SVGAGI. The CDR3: CASRAGTTDTQYF. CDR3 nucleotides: TGTGCCAGCAGAGCGGGGACTACAGATACGCAGTATTTT.

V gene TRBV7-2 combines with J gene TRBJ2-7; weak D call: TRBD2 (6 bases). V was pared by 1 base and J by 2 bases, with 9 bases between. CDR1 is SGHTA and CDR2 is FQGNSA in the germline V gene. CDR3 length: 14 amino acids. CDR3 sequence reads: CASSLELATYEQYF. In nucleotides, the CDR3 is TGTGCCAGCAGCTTAGAACTAGCAACCTACGAGCAGTACTTC.